This TCR beta chain was obtained from a study of OX40 agonist ivuxolimab in advanced cancers. The overall study: The drug used for patients, ivuxolimab, was an agonistic anti-OX40 (CD134) antibody. Those treated in dose escalation had hepatocellular carcinoma, melanoma, renal cell cancer or head and neck cancer. At 82.7% male, the cohort had a mean age of 60 years, ranging from roughly 23 to 80.

Profiled with immunoSEQ multiplex PCR; TCRdb holds only in-frame clones, not every one. The sample lists around 78,000 clones; over 70% were seen once. The sequencing here drew on CD4+ or CD8+ T cells sorted from blood, taken in a trial of the OX40 agonist ivuxolimab. The sequence was collected from an adult with an advanced solid tumor such as melanoma, head and neck, liver or kidney cancer.

DNA of the CDR3: TGTGCCAGCAGAGGGACAGCCTTCCTTATGAACACTGAAGCTTTCTTT. This encodes CASRGTAFLMNTEAFF. The V gene is TRBV2, the J gene TRBJ1-1, with 7 bases matching TRBD1. Trimming took 6 bases from V and 0 from J; bases not matched to a gene: 10. The CDR3 covers 16 residues. CDR1 and CDR2 (germline): SNHLY, FYNNEI.